These 9 T cell receptor beta chains share one sample of origin, sequenced in a study of Graves' ophthalmopathy and Graves' hyperthyroidism. Amplification of the TCR beta CDR3 regions used RNA transcripts (as template). HTBI primers served in a first-round RT-PCR, which a second-round multiplex PCR followed. TCRdb re-analysed the multiplex PCR reads in MiXCR, keeping a single row per CDR3 protein. The data show around 170,000 distinct CDR3 sequences, 30% to 45% seen once. The material sequenced was peripheral blood. Receptor source: a woman in her 40s with Graves' ophthalmopathy.

This clonotype was counted at least ten times. The chain is built from TRBV19 and TRBJ1-1, with TRBD1 matching 10 bases. J lost 4 bases, V lost 8 bases, and 7 bases had no gene match. The CDR3 is made up of 14 amino acids. Germline lookup yields CDR1 LNHDA and CDR2 SQIVND (reference sequence). CDR3 sequence reads: CASDRQGATTEAFF. CDR3 nucleotides: TGTGCCAGTGACCGACAGGGGGCAACCACTGAAGCTTTCTTT.

This clonotype appeared a single time. The rearrangement links TRBV5-1 to TRBJ2-5; a possible D gene is TRBD1 (6 bases). The germline V gene has CDR1 SGHRS and CDR2 YFSETQ. Trimming removed 3 bases at V and 0 bases at J, with 9 bases between. The length of the CDR3 is 14 residues. The CDR3 DNA is TGCGCCAGCAGCTACCGGGACAACCAAGAGACCCAGTACTTC. This gives the protein CASSYRDNQETQYF. Full variable domain (missing parts from reference TRBV5-1 and TRBJ2-5): KAGVTQTPRYLIKTRGQQVTLSCSPISGHRSVSWYQQTPGQGLQFLFEYFSETQRNKGNFPGRFSGRQFSNSRSEMNVSTLELGDSALYLCASSYRDNQETQYFGPGTRLLVL.

This clonotype was counted ten times or more. The V and J genes are TRBV28 and TRBJ1-5, with 7 bases matching TRBD1. The V segment lost 5 bases and the J segment 11 bases; nucleotides outside the gene matches: 9. The CDR3 runs 13 residues. CDR1 and CDR2 (germline): MDHEN, SYDVKM. In DNA, the CDR3 is TGTGCCAGCAGTCTGACAGGGACACGGACCCAGCATTTT. It is translated as CASSLTGTRTQHF.

This clonotype was seen at least ten times. V is TRBV28 and J is TRBJ1-1, with D hard to call. The CDR3 runs 13 residues. The V and J ends lost 3 bases and 3 bases respectively, with 8 bases between them. The germline gives CDR1 MDHEN, CDR2 SYDVKM. CDR3 residues: CASSFRTDTEAFF. The CDR3 DNA reads TGTGCCAGCAGTTTCCGGACGGACACTGAAGCTTTCTTT.

This clonotype came up many times. The chain combines TRBV28 with TRBJ2-7; TRBD2 matches at 10 bases. Losses at the gene ends were 6 bases for V and 1 base for J; bases not matched to a gene: 6. Germline V gene lookup returns CDR1 MDHEN and CDR2 SYDVKM. CDR3 size: 15 residues. The CDR3 nucleotides read TGTGCCAGCAGCCCGCATAGCGGGAGGTCCTACGAGCAGTACTTC. It codes for CASSPHSGRSYEQYF.

The CDR3 reads CAWSVTTNYNSPLHF. Written as DNA, the CDR3 is TGTGCCTGGAGTGTAACGACAAACTATAATTCACCCCTCCACTTT. The V and J genes are TRBV30 and TRBJ1-6; D remains ambiguous. Germline CDR1 GTSNPN, CDR2 SVGIG (reference sequence). The ends were cut back, 0 bases at V and 3 bases at J, with 9 bases in the middle. The CDR3 totals 15 residues.

This clonotype came up many times. The chain recombines TRBV30 with TRBJ2-7; D is ambiguous. Trimming pared 2 bases from V and 6 bases from J, leaving 11 bases between. Germline assignment: CDR1 GTSNPN and CDR2 SVGIG (reference sequence). CDR3 length: 12 amino acids. DNA for the CDR3: TGTGCCTGGAGTCCGAGTATAGGCGAGCAGTACTTC. This encodes CAWSPSIGEQYF.

The rearrangement joins TRBV20-1 to TRBJ1-1, with D unresolved. The CDR3 sequence is 13 residues long. Germline CDR1 and CDR2: DFQATT and SNEGSKA (reference sequence). The V and J ends lost 5 bases and 0 bases respectively, with 10 bases between them. CDR3 DNA: TGCAGTGCTTTGCGACCCTTGAACACTGAAGCTTTCTTT. It is translated as CSALRPLNTEAFF.

This clonotype was seen at least ten times. The chain combines TRBV5-1 with TRBJ1-1, with 7 bases that match TRBD1. This CDR3 is 15 amino acids long. From germline, CDR1 is SGHRS and CDR2 YFSETQ. Losses at the gene ends were 1 base for V and 0 bases for J; bases not matched to a gene: 3. Here the CDR3 DNA reads TGCGCCAGCAGCTTGCCTGGGACAGTGAACACTGAAGCTTTCTTT. It specifies CASSLPGTVNTEAFF.